The next 22 T cell receptor beta chains were all read from a single sample in a study of blood T cell repertoires in COVID-19. This table comes from immunoSEQ multiplex PCR, and its TCRdb copy is limited to in-frame clones, with some not included. The sample has some 28,000 clones; around four fifths are singletons. The sequenced sample consisted of peripheral blood. All receptors come from a man in his 70s with acute or convalescent COVID-19.

The chain employs TRBV6-5 and TRBJ2-7; 9 bases agree with TRBD2. The V gene end was trimmed by 5 bases and the J gene end by 6 bases; junction bases not matched to a gene: 5. Germline CDR1 is MNHEY and CDR2 is SVGAGI. This CDR3 is built from 13 residues. For the CDR3, the DNA is TGTGCCAGCAGTCGTAGCGGGAGAAGCGAGCAGTACTTC. The encoded protein is CASSRSGRSEQYF.

The V and J genes are TRBV12-1 and TRBJ2-7; TRBD1, the D gene given by the table, was not confirmed from the DNA. TRBV12-1 is marked as a pseudogene. This CDR3 has 13 amino acids. The CDR3 bases are TGTGCCAGCAGCCGCAACATCCCCTACGAGCAGTACTTC. As protein: CASSRNIPYEQYF.

The chain employs TRBV4-2 and TRBJ2-1; TRBD2 aligns across 12 bases. The germline V gene encodes CDR1 LGHNA and CDR2 YNFKEQ. The length of the CDR3 is 15 residues. V shed 3 bases, J shed 9 bases, and the junction held 6 bases outside the gene matches. The CDR3 DNA sequence: TGTGCCAGCAGCCAGACTAGCGGGGGAGCCGGTGAGCAGTTCTTC. Translated: CASSQTSGGAGEQFF.

The rearrangement uses TRBV7-2 and TRBJ2-2, with D tentatively TRBD1 (6 bases). From germline, CDR1 is SGHTA and CDR2 FQGNSA. This CDR3 contains 14 residues. Between the trimmed V and J ends, which lost 1 base and 8 bases, there was a span of 11 bases. The DNA of the CDR3 is TGTGCCAGCAGCTTAGATGCGACAGGAGGGGAGCTGTTTTTT. This sequence encodes CASSLDATGGELFF.

The chain carries TRBV2 and TRBJ1-5; 7 positions match TRBD1. The V and J ends lost 6 bases and 0 bases, in that order; junction bases with no gene match: 2. From germline, CDR1 is SNHLY and CDR2 FYNNEI. The CDR3 loop spans 14 amino acids. CDR3: CASSAGGSNQPQHF. The CDR3 DNA follows: TGTGCCAGCAGCGCAGGGGGTAGCAATCAGCCCCAGCATTTT.

The V gene is TRBV7-2, the J gene TRBJ2-3; no clear D gene. The V end lost 3 bases, the J end lost 0 bases, and 13 bases lay between the germline ends. The germline V gene has CDR1 SGHTA and CDR2 FQGNSA. The CDR3 extends over 16 amino acids. DNA of the CDR3: TGTGCCAGCAGCTTGATGGCGGCCTCTAGCACAGATACGCAGTATTTT. It yields the protein CASSLMAASSTDTQYF.

The V and J genes are TRBV19 and TRBJ1-2; no clear D. The germline gives CDR1 LNHDA, CDR2 SQIVND (reference sequence). The V end lost 5 bases, the J end lost 5 bases, and 9 bases lay between the germline ends. This CDR3 region has 12 residues. CDR3 sequence: CASSVQRYGYTF. The CDR3 nucleotides are TGTGCCAGTAGTGTACAAAGATATGGCTACACCTTC.

This clone was picked up a small number of times. The V call is TRBV5-1, the J call TRBJ2-1; the match to TRBD2 covers 12 bases. Germline-derived CDR1 and CDR2 are SGHRS and YFSETQ. J gave up 6 bases and V 3 bases, and 4 bases lay outside the gene matches. This CDR3 region has 15 residues. The CDR3 reads CASSWTSGDFNEQFF. CDR3 nucleotides: TGCGCCAGCAGCTGGACTAGCGGGGATTTCAATGAGCAGTTCTTC.

This chain joins TRBV6-5 and TRBJ2-5; 10 nucleotides match TRBD1. Germline V gives CDR1 MNHEY, CDR2 SVGAGI. The V segment lost 5 bases and the J segment 0 bases; nucleotides outside the gene matches: 3. The CDR3 runs 15 residues. The CDR3 nucleotides are TGTGCCAGCAGTACCGGGACAGGGGACCAAGAGACCCAGTACTTC. The encoded protein is CASSTGTGDQETQYF.

The chain links TRBV30 to TRBJ2-2; maybe TRBD1 (5 bases). The length of the CDR3 is 12 residues. Germline CDR1 reads GTSNPN; CDR2 reads SVGIG (reference sequence). V lost 4 bases and J 6 bases, leaving 9 bases between the germline ends. CDR3 amino acids: CAWNRQSGELFF. CDR3 nucleotides: TGTGCCTGGAACAGACAGTCCGGGGAGCTGTTTTTT.

The rearrangement uses TRBV7-2 and TRBJ2-1; no definite D call. CDR3 length equals 16 residues. Germline values: CDR1 SGHTA, CDR2 FQGNSA. V gave up 6 bases and J gave up 4 bases, with 19 bases separating them. CDR3 protein: CASRSPLAEHYNEQFF. In nucleotides, the CDR3 is TGTGCCAGCAGGTCACCCTTGGCGGAGCATTACAATGAGCAGTTCTTC.

The rearrangement links TRBV27 to TRBJ1-4; TRBD1 matches at 9 bases. The ends lost 5 bases at V and 7 bases at J; junction bases unmatched: 5. The length of the CDR3 is 14 residues. Germline loops: CDR1 MNHEY, CDR2 SMNVEV (reference sequence). The CDR3 region has the DNA TGTGCCAGCAGTCAACAGGGGGCTGGTGAAAAACTGTTTTTT. As protein: CASSQQGAGEKLFF.

The chain uses TRBV6-2 or TRBV6-3 and TRBJ2-1, with TRBD2 matching 10 bases. V gave up 6 bases and J gave up 7 bases; unmatched junction bases: 9. Germline CDR1 and CDR2: MNHEY and SVGEGT. CDR3 size: 15 residues. CDR3 DNA: TGTGCCAGCAGCTGGGTACTAGCGGGGAATAATGAGCAGTTCTTC. It yields the protein CASSWVLAGNNEQFF.

This chain uses TRBV18 with TRBJ2-3; 7 nucleotides agree with TRBD1. Germline V gene sequence: CDR1 KGHSH, CDR2 LQKENI. V lost 0 bases, J lost 1 base, and 1 base stayed unmatched. The CDR3 length is 15 residues. The CDR3 here is CASSPPGTGTDTQYF. CDR3 nucleotides: TGTGCCAGCTCACCACCTGGGACAGGCACAGATACGCAGTATTTT.

The sample holds a few counts of this clone. The chain couples TRBV4-1 to TRBJ1-2, with 9 nucleotides matching TRBD1. V lost 0 bases, J lost 8 bases, and 7 bases stayed unmatched. CDR3 size: 15 residues. Germline V gene sequence: CDR1 MGHRA, CDR2 YSYEKL. The CDR3 loop reads CASSQDLRDRVGYTF. The CDR3 nucleotides are TGCGCCAGCAGCCAAGATCTGAGGGACAGGGTGGGCTACACCTTC.

This chain joins TRBV7-9 and TRBJ1-2; the D gene is possibly TRBD1 (6 bases). CDR1 is SEHNR, CDR2 FQNEAQ, per germline (reference sequence). The V end was cut by 5 bases, the J end by 6 bases, with 13 bases between. This CDR3 region has 13 residues. CDR3 DNA sequence: TGTGCCAGCAGCAGGGGGGGAGAAGATGGCTACACCTTC. It yields the protein CASSRGGEDGYTF.

The genes are TRBV5-4 and TRBJ2-5, with 14 bases identical to TRBD2. Germline CDR1 reads SGHNT; CDR2 reads YYREEE (reference sequence). The V segment lost 3 bases and the J segment 4 bases; nucleotides outside the gene matches: 8. This CDR3 is 17 amino acids long. The CDR3 sequence is CASSSGTSGRGPETQYF. The CDR3 nucleotides read TGTGCCAGCAGCTCCGGGACTAGCGGGAGAGGCCCAGAGACCCAGTACTTC.

This chain uses TRBV18 with TRBJ2-1; the match to TRBD2 covers 7 bases. Germline V gene sequence: CDR1 KGHSH, CDR2 LQKENI. This CDR3 is built from 13 residues. With V trimmed by 6 bases and J by 6 bases, 5 bases remained unmatched. As DNA, the CDR3 is TGTGCCAGCTCGGGAGGGGTAACCAATGAGCAGTTCTTC. Translated, it gives CASSGGVTNEQFF.

This clone was found a few times. This chain uses TRBV6-2 or TRBV6-3 with TRBJ2-7; TRBD1 matches 7 bases. Germline lookup yields CDR1 MNHEY and CDR2 SVGEGT. This CDR3 comprises 16 residues. Trimming took 0 bases from V and 5 from J; bases not matched to a gene: 10. In nucleotides, the CDR3 is TGTGCCAGCAGTTACTCCCGCGACAGGGTTGTCCACGAGCAGTACTTC. This gives the protein CASSYSRDRVVHEQYF.

The rearrangement joins TRBV3-1 (or the pseudogene TRBV3-2) to TRBJ1-5; 7 bases match TRBD1. This CDR3 comprises 15 residues. Germline loops: CDR1 LGHDT, CDR2 YNNKEL (reference sequence). V was pared by 4 bases and J by 4 bases, with 7 bases of the junction left unmatched. In DNA form, the CDR3 reads TGTGCCAGCAGCCGGACAGGATGGGGAAATCAGCCCCAGCATTTT. As protein: CASSRTGWGNQPQHF.

The chain links TRBV13 to TRBJ1-5; the D is unclear. There are 15 residues in the CDR3. V lost 5 bases to trimming and J lost 0 bases, with 11 bases between them. Germline V gene lookup returns CDR1 PRHDT and CDR2 FYEKMQ (reference sequence). The CDR3 coding sequence is TGTGCCAGCAGCAAAAACAGTGATAGCAATCAGCCCCAGCATTTT. Translated, it gives CASSKNSDSNQPQHF.

This chain connects TRBV30 to TRBJ2-1; TRBD1 matches 9 bases. J gave up 7 bases and V 5 bases, and 6 bases lay outside the gene matches. The CDR3 runs 13 residues. The germline V gene has CDR1 GTSNPN and CDR2 SVGIG (reference sequence). CDR3 residues: CAWGTGLMNEQFF. CDR3 nucleotides: TGTGCCTGGGGGACAGGGTTAATGAATGAGCAGTTCTTC.